These 24 T cell receptor beta chains share one sample of origin, sequenced in a study of shared clonotypes between healthy human individuals. This table comes from immunoSEQ multiplex PCR, and its TCRdb copy is limited to in-frame clones, with some not included. The data contain roughly 1,500,000 clones, about 98.5% of them singletons. The specimen was naive CD4+ T cells sorted from blood. Sample subset: CD45RA+ positively selected. The receptors were gathered from a man aged 25 to 45 in good health.

V gene TRBV9 combines with J gene TRBJ2-2, with TRBD2 matching over 9 bases. V trimming: 0 bases; J trimming: 2 bases; junction bases outside the gene matches: 2. Germline loops: CDR1 SGDLS, CDR2 YYNGEE. This CDR3 region has 16 residues. CDR3 sequence reads: CASSVVAGDNTGELFF. The CDR3 DNA sequence: TGTGCCAGCAGCGTAGTAGCGGGAGACAACACCGGGGAGCTGTTTTTT.

Details on this clone: The same CDR3 arises from other DNA sequences in this sample as well. This sequence joins TRBV7-2 and TRBJ2-3; D call uncertain. Germline V gives CDR1 SGHTA, CDR2 FQGNSA. The CDR3 spans 14 residues. V was shortened by 0 bases and J by 3 bases, with 7 bases between the two germline ends. CDR3 amino acids: CASSLAVRTDTQYF. The CDR3 DNA follows: TGTGCCAGCAGCTTAGCCGTCCGGACAGATACGCAGTATTTT.

J is TRBJ1-2 and V is TRBV19, with D uncertain. Trimming pared 4 bases from V and 8 bases from J, leaving 23 bases between. The CDR3 runs to 16 residues. CDR1 and CDR2 from the germline V gene are LNHDA and SQIVND (reference sequence). In nucleotides, the CDR3 is TGTGCCAGTAGTAGTATGCCCCCGGGCATATTAGGAGGCTACACCTTC. Its protein product is CASSSMPPGILGGYTF. Full variable domain (outside the CDR3, taken from reference TRBV19 and TRBJ1-2): DGGITQSPKYLFRKEGQNVTLSCEQNLNHDAMYWYRQDPGQGLRLIYYSQIVNDFQKGDIAEGYSVSREKKESFPLTVTSAQKNPTAFYLCASSSMPPGILGGYTFGSGTRLTVV.

The chain carries TRBV18 and TRBJ2-5, with D unresolved. The germline CDR1 and CDR2 sequences are KGHSH and LQKENI. This CDR3 spans 13 amino acids. V gave up 0 bases and J gave up 5 bases, with 7 bases separating them. This CDR3 reads CASSPPVHETQYF. The CDR3 DNA reads TGTGCCAGCTCACCACCTGTTCACGAGACCCAGTACTTC.

Concerning this clone: The sample contains more than one DNA sequence encoding this CDR3. DNA of the CDR3: TGTGCCAGCAGCTTGACCCAAGAGACCCAGTACTTC. It translates to CASSLTQETQYF. The V call is TRBV28, the J call TRBJ2-5; D remains ambiguous. The length of the CDR3 is 12 residues. The V gene lost 6 bases and the J gene lost 1 base, with 6 bases spanning the gap. Germline CDR1 MDHEN, CDR2 SYDVKM.

The gene calls are TRBV5-6 and TRBJ2-7; 8 nucleotides match TRBD1. The CDR3 covers 15 residues. V gave up 0 bases and J gave up 7 bases; unmatched junction bases: 9. The germline V gene encodes CDR1 SGHDT and CDR2 YYEEEE. This CDR3 reads CASSLAAGTGSEQYF. The CDR3 bases are TGTGCCAGCAGCTTGGCCGCCGGGACAGGATCAGAGCAGTACTTC.

The genes are TRBV14 and TRBJ2-5; TRBD2 matches 10 bases. This CDR3 comprises 15 residues. Losses at the gene ends were 1 base for V and 4 bases for J; bases not matched to a gene: 3. CDR1 and CDR2 (germline): SGHDN, FVKESK. The CDR3 loop reads CASSQGTSGRETQYF. CDR3 sequence (DNA): TGTGCCAGCAGCCAAGGGACTAGCGGACGAGAGACCCAGTACTTC. The entire variable domain, with the rest obtained from reference TRBV14 and TRBJ2-5, is as follows: EAGVTQFPSHSVIEKGQTVTLRCDPISGHDNLYWYRRVMGKEIKFLLHFVKESKQDESGMPNNRFLAERTGGTYSTLKVQPAELEDSGVYFCASSQGTSGRETQYFGPGTRLLVL.

The CDR3 DNA sequence: TGTGCCAGCAGCTCGCGAAGGCTCCCCTACGAGCAGTACTTC. Translating gives CASSSRRLPYEQYF. The chain joins TRBV7-2 to TRBJ2-7; D uncertain. Trimming removed 4 bases from V and 2 bases from J, with 12 bases in between. This CDR3 comprises 14 residues. From germline, CDR1 is SGHTA and CDR2 FQGNSA.

A single count supports this clone. The chain links TRBV19 to TRBJ2-1; the match to TRBD1 covers 9 bases. The CDR3 runs to 13 residues. The V gene's germline CDR1 is LNHDA and CDR2 SQIVND (reference sequence). The junction had 3 bases not matched to a gene; V was cut back by 8 bases and J by 4 bases. DNA for the CDR3: TGTGCCAGTGGACAGGGGCAATACAATGAGCAGTTCTTC. This encodes CASGQGQYNEQFF.

J is TRBJ1-1 and V is TRBV7-2; 10 positions match TRBD1. Germline CDR1 is SGHTA and CDR2 is FQGNSA. The CDR3 is 13 residues long. Unmatched junction bases numbered 7, after V lost 4 bases and J lost 11 bases. CDR3 region: CASSYGDRGWAFF. In DNA form, the CDR3 reads TGTGCCAGCAGCTATGGGGACAGGGGATGGGCTTTCTTT.

In regard to this clone: The identical CDR3 is also encoded by other nucleotide sequences in the sample. This rearrangement joins TRBV18 to TRBJ2-7; 7 nucleotides line up with TRBD1. The V segment lost 4 bases and the J segment 3 bases; nucleotides outside the gene matches: 3. Germline CDR1 KGHSH, CDR2 LQKENI. The length of the CDR3 is 13 residues. The CDR3 loop is CASSRDSNYEQYF. The CDR3 DNA reads as TGTGCCAGCTCACGGGACAGTAACTACGAGCAGTACTTC.

V usage is TRBV5-6 and J usage is TRBJ2-7; 9 nucleotides agree with TRBD1. With 1 base clipped from V and 6 bases from J, the junction kept 8 bases outside the gene matches. The CDR3 contains 15 residues. CDR1 and CDR2 from the germline V gene are SGHDT and YYEEEE. The CDR3 DNA reads TGTGCCAGCAGCTTGACAGGGACAGGGCGTTTCGAGCAGTACTTC. It translates to CASSLTGTGRFEQYF.

Here the CDR3 DNA reads TGTGCCAGCAGCCAAGGTCAGTCAGCTAATGAAAAACTGTTTTTT. Amino acid sequence: CASSQGQSANEKLFF. This chain joins TRBV14 and TRBJ1-4; no clear D gene. In germline, CDR1 is SGHDN, CDR2 FVKESK. The germline V and J ends were trimmed by 1 base and 3 bases, with 9 bases remaining between them. This CDR3 contains 15 residues.

V gene TRBV10-1 combines with J gene TRBJ2-5; 8 bases match TRBD1. This CDR3 is 14 amino acids long. The V gene's germline CDR1 is WNHNN and CDR2 SYGVQD (reference sequence). V lost 2 bases, J lost 4 bases, and 3 bases stayed unmatched. The CDR3 reads CASSEARGRETQYF. The CDR3 region has the DNA TGCGCCAGCAGTGAGGCCAGGGGGCGAGAGACCCAGTACTTC.

V is TRBV29-1 and J is TRBJ2-3; 11 bases map to TRBD2. Germline V gene data show CDR1 as SQVTM and CDR2 as ANQGSEA. The CDR3 extends over 15 amino acids. The junction had 8 bases not matched to a gene; V was cut back by 3 bases and J by 6 bases. The CDR3 loop is CSVDVAGGRVDTQYF. CDR3 DNA sequence: TGCAGCGTTGACGTAGCGGGGGGGAGGGTGGATACGCAGTATTTT.

Concerning this clone itself: The sample carries other DNA sequences with the same CDR3. The chain links TRBV5-4 to TRBJ1-1, with 8 bases matching TRBD1. The CDR3 is made up of 15 amino acids. Per germline, CDR1 SGHNT and CDR2 YYREEE (reference sequence). V lost 3 bases to trimming and J lost 0 bases; unmatched junction nucleotides: 4. CDR3: CASSSGQGLNTEAFF. DNA for the CDR3: TGTGCCAGCAGCTCAGGACAGGGATTGAACACTGAAGCTTTCTTT.

CDR3: CASSFRTGGVTDTQYF. For the CDR3, the DNA is TGTGCCAGCAGCTTTCGGACAGGGGGCGTGACAGATACGCAGTATTTT. This chain uses TRBV11-2 with TRBJ2-3, with 11 bases aligning to TRBD1. The germline gives CDR1 SGHAT, CDR2 FQNNGV. The J segment lost 3 bases and the V segment lost 3 bases, leaving 5 bases of the junction unmatched. The CDR3 runs 16 residues.

This chain uses TRBV7-9 with TRBJ2-7; D is perhaps TRBD2 (5 bases). Germline V lookup: CDR1 SEHNR, CDR2 FQNEAQ (reference sequence). This CDR3 contains 15 residues. V dropped 1 base and J dropped 2 bases, with 12 bases sitting between them. The CDR3 DNA follows: TGTGCCAGCAGCTTAGGGCCGGGATTCGCCTACGAGCAGTACTTC. It yields the protein CASSLGPGFAYEQYF.

This chain uses TRBV28 with TRBJ2-7; D possibly corresponds to TRBD1 (5 bases). The germline V gene encodes CDR1 MDHEN and CDR2 SYDVKM. V was pared by 5 bases and J by 2 bases, with 13 bases between. The CDR3 extends over 14 amino acids. The CDR3 DNA follows: TGTGCCAGCAGTCGGTCGGCACAGGCCTACGAGCAGTACTTC. Its translation is CASSRSAQAYEQYF.

V and J are TRBV28 and TRBJ2-1; D gene unclear. The CDR3 contains 12 residues. The ends were cut back, 5 bases at V and 9 bases at J, with 11 bases in the middle. Germline V gene lookup returns CDR1 MDHEN and CDR2 SYDVKM. The DNA of the CDR3 is TGTGCCAGCAGTGGGCGCGGACGTGAGCAGTTCTTC. Encoded protein: CASSGRGREQFF.

The chain couples TRBV6-5 to TRBJ1-4; D unclear. This CDR3 comprises 14 residues. V lost 6 bases to trimming and J lost 7 bases, with 15 bases between them. From germline, CDR1 is MNHEY and CDR2 SVGAGI. CDR3 coding DNA: TGTGCCAGCAGCGACGGAGGGTCTGGTGAAAAACTGTTTTTT. Residues: CASSDGGSGEKLFF.

J is TRBJ1-5 and V is TRBV5-5; no definite D call. The CDR3 has 17 residues. The V end lost 2 bases, the J end lost 4 bases, and 19 bases lay between the germline ends. Germline V gene lookup returns CDR1 SGHKS and CDR2 YYEKEE (reference sequence). CDR3 protein: CASSFGHSTVRNQPQHF. DNA of the CDR3: TGTGCCAGCAGCTTTGGTCACAGTACGGTGCGGAATCAGCCCCAGCATTTT.

A remark on this clone: Other DNA sequences in this sample translate to the same CDR3. J is TRBJ2-7 and V is TRBV18; TRBD2 might be the D (6 bases). This CDR3 has 14 amino acids. Germline CDR1 reads KGHSH; CDR2 reads LQKENI. V dropped 3 bases and J dropped 2 bases, with 11 bases sitting between them. The CDR3 coding sequence is TGTGCCAGCTCACCCGGGACTGAGACCTACGAGCAGTACTTC. Translating it yields CASSPGTETYEQYF.

A note on this clone: This sample also contains other DNA sequences that code for the same CDR3. The chain links TRBV5-1 to TRBJ2-3; TRBD1 might be the D (5 bases). CDR1 is SGHRS and CDR2 is YFSETQ in the germline V gene. Trimming pared 2 bases from V and 3 bases from J, leaving 10 bases between. The CDR3 covers 14 residues. The CDR3 sequence: CASSFQGGTDTQYF. The CDR3 DNA follows: TGCGCCAGCAGCTTCCAGGGTGGGACAGATACGCAGTATTTT.